This T cell receptor beta chain was recovered during a study of T cells in Graves' hyperthyroidism and ophthalmopathy. The germline V gene has CDR1 LGHDT and CDR2 YNNKEL (reference sequence). V lost 2 bases and J 1 base, leaving 5 bases between the germline ends. CDR3 size: 13 residues. Graves' hyperthyroidism was deemed stable absent ophthalmopathy progression within 18 months. This clonotype has a count of ten or more. The TCR beta CDR3 regions underwent amplification using RNA transcripts as the source. Using the HTBI primer set, a first-round RT-PCR was run on the TCR CDR3. MiXCR, run by TCRdb on the multiplex PCR reads, gives a single entry per CDR3 protein. This repertoire shows fewer than 700,000 distinct CDR3 sequences, roughly 17% found once; its top ten account for less than 4.5%.

The sequence derives from a woman aged 25 to 39 with Graves' hyperthyroidism. Sequencing was performed on blood. The chain combines TRBV3-1 with TRBJ1-1; D is ambiguous. The CDR3 loop is CASSQQANTEAFF. The CDR3 bases are TGTGCCAGCAGCCAACAGGCGAACACTGAAGCTTTCTTT.